A selection of T cell receptor beta chains follows, all from one sample in a study of regulatory T cells in long-lasting Graves disease. TCRdb passed the multiplex PCR reads through MiXCR, listing each CDR3 protein once. The sample holds hundreds of thousands of distinct CDR3 sequences, 15% to 20% seen once. In addition, the sample was reused for a study of T cells in Graves' hyperthyroidism and ophthalmopathy.

The specimen comprised peripheral blood mononuclear cells (PBMCs), sampled at new diagnosis, from a patient treated with antithyroid drugs. All receptors derive from a young woman with Graves disease. CDR3s include the opening cysteine and the closing phenylalanine or tryptophan. A D gene is named only where the DNA matches it firmly. The size field is filled for only some rows; it gives once, few, many or a size class.

d_call	clone_size	j_call	v_call	cdr3_aa	cdr3_nt
-	many	TRBJ2-5	TRBV11-1	CASSQAPGETQYF	TGTGCCAGCAGCCAGGCCCCAGGGGAGACCCAGTACTTC
-	many	TRBJ1-5	TRBV7-3	CASSLTPVNQPQHF	TGTGCCAGCAGCTTAACACCGGTAAATCAGCCCCAGCATTTT
-	many	TRBJ2-1	TRBV7-2	CASTGVAGGFEQFF	TGTGCCAGCACCGGCGTGGCAGGGGGGTTTGAGCAGTTCTTC
-	many	TRBJ1-2	TRBV5-6	CASSWTAGGYTF	TGTGCCAGCAGCTGGACAGCCGGGGGCTACACCTTC
-	-	TRBJ2-2	TRBV5-1	CASRGENTGELFF	TGCGCCAGCAGGGGAGAAAACACCGGGGAGCTGTTTTTT
-	many	TRBJ2-3	TRBV11-2	CASSLIESDTQYF	TGTGCCAGCAGCTTAATAGAATCGGATACGCAGTATTTT
-	many	TRBJ2-7	TRBV2	CASSAGAVSSYEQYF	TGTGCCAGCAGTGCGGGGGCAGTCTCCTCCTACGAGCAGTACTTC
-	many	TRBJ2-5	TRBV2	CASSGLTGETQYF	TGTGCCAGCAGTGGACTGACGGGAGAGACCCAGTACTTC
TRBD1	many	TRBJ2-5	TRBV7-9	CASSIGTGGMRETQYF	TGTGCCAGCAGCATTGGGACAGGGGGCATGAGAGAGACCCAGTACTTC
-	-	TRBJ2-7	TRBV20-1	CSAPSGLSSYEQYF	TGCAGTGCCCCCAGCGGGCTTAGCTCCTACGAGCAGTACTTC
-	many	TRBJ1-2	TRBV6-5	CASSYRAGLLYYGYTF	TGTGCCAGCAGTTACCGAGCAGGATTGCTCTACTATGGCTACACCTTC
-	many	TRBJ1-4	TRBV5-1	CASSFDPGRNEKLFF	TGCGCCAGCAGCTTCGACCCAGGCCGTAATGAAAAACTGTTTTTT
-	many	TRBJ2-7	TRBV2	CASRRSSEEYF	TGTGCCAGCAGGAGAAGTTCAGAGGAGTACTTC
-	-	TRBJ1-5	TRBV7-9	CASSRGVLQPQHF	TGTGCCAGCAGCCGGGGGGTTCTTCAGCCCCAGCATTTT
TRBD2	-	TRBJ2-3	TRBV19	CASSPGLAGAVMSTDTQYF	TGTGCCAGTAGTCCAGGACTAGCGGGAGCTGTGATGAGCACAGATACGCAGTATTTT
-	many	TRBJ2-7	TRBV12-3/TRBV12-4	CASSTRGSGSYEQYF	TGTGCCAGCAGCACTCGGGGGAGTGGGTCCTACGAGCAGTACTTC
-	-	TRBJ2-5	TRBV12-3/TRBV12-4	CASSLSIWELPETQYF	TGTGCCAGCAGTTTATCTATATGGGAATTGCCAGAGACCCAGTACTTC
TRBD2	-	TRBJ2-5	TRBV5-1	CASSLGTSRRPQETQYF	TGCGCCAGCAGCTTGGGGACTAGCAGAAGGCCCCAAGAGACCCAGTACTTC
-	many	TRBJ1-5	TRBV28	CACQTGGGNQPQHF	TGTGCCTGCCAAACGGGAGGAGGCAATCAGCCCCAGCATTTT
TRBD2	-	TRBJ2-7	TRBV6-2/TRBV6-3	CASSEVLAGGPSYEQYF	TGTGCCAGCAGTGAAGTTCTAGCGGGAGGGCCGTCCTACGAGCAGTACTTC
TRBD2	few	TRBJ2-3	TRBV7-3	CASSLAGARDTQYF	TGTGCCAGCAGCTTAGCGGGAGCCAGGGATACGCAGTATTTT
-	many	TRBJ2-7	TRBV10-3	CAISGYRDGVQYF	TGTGCCATCAGTGGATACAGGGACGGAGTGCAGTACTTC
TRBD2	-	TRBJ2-7	TRBV10-3	CAISESRLAGVASYEQYF	TGTGCCATCAGTGAGTCGAGACTAGCGGGAGTTGCTTCCTACGAGCAGTACTTC
TRBD2	-	TRBJ2-7	TRBV27	CASSGGLAGGSYEQYF	TGTGCCAGCAGTGGGGGACTAGCGGGAGGATCGTACGAGCAGTACTTC
-	-	TRBJ2-7	TRBV20-1	CSAPGPHTYEQYF	TGCAGTGCCCCGGGACCTCACACCTACGAGCAGTACTTC
-	many	TRBJ1-5	TRBV19	CASSSVTVGNQPQHF	TGTGCCAGTAGTTCCGTGACAGTTGGCAATCAGCCCCAGCATTTT
TRBD1	-	TRBJ2-5	TRBV7-2	CASSHPGQERQETQYF	TGTGCCAGCAGCCACCCGGGACAGGAGAGACAAGAGACCCAGTACTTC
-	-	TRBJ1-4	TRBV7-9	CASSHYTGSNEKLFF	TGTGCCAGCAGCCATTATACAGGGAGTAATGAAAAACTGTTTTTT
-	-	TRBJ1-5	TRBV20-1	CSARPAVGEQAQHF	TGCAGTGCTAGACCAGCGGTCGGGGAACAGGCCCAGCATTTT
-	few	TRBJ2-5	TRBV24-1	CATSDHREETQYF	TGTGCCACCAGTGATCACAGGGAAGAGACCCAGTACTTC
-	many	TRBJ1-6	TRBV6-2/TRBV6-3	CASSYGRGWGSAPLHF	TGTGCCAGCAGTTACGGGCGGGGATGGGGATCGGCACCCCTCCACTTT
-	few	TRBJ1-1	TRBV9	CASSVDGRVVNTEAFF	TGTGCCAGCAGCGTAGATGGGAGAGTAGTAAACACTGAAGCTTTCTTT
-	many	TRBJ1-4	TRBV12-3/TRBV12-4	CASSLGPRFNEKLFF	TGTGCCAGCAGTTTGGGGCCCCGGTTCAATGAAAAACTGTTTTTT
-	-	TRBJ2-2	TRBV6-1	CASSRPAGELFF	TGTGCCAGCAGTCGACCCGCCGGGGAGCTGTTTTTT
-	few	TRBJ2-7	TRBV5-8	CASISPQRAITVYEQYF	TGTGCCAGCATATCTCCCCAGCGGGCCATAACCGTCTACGAGCAGTACTTC
-	few	TRBJ1-5	TRBV28	CASSLRQANQPQHF	TGTGCCAGCAGTTTAAGACAGGCTAATCAGCCCCAGCATTTT
-	many	TRBJ1-1	TRBV20-1	CSARIPGHLNTEAFF	TGCAGTGCTAGAATACCGGGACACCTTAACACTGAAGCTTTCTTT
-	few	TRBJ1-4	TRBV28	CASSLRWGNEKLFF	TGTGCCAGCAGTTTAAGGTGGGGAAATGAAAAACTGTTTTTT
TRBD2	many	TRBJ2-7	TRBV6-2/TRBV6-3	CASKGGSSSYEQYF	TGTGCCAGCAAGGGCGGGAGTAGTAGTTACGAGCAGTACTTC
-	-	TRBJ2-6	TRBV12-3/TRBV12-4	CASSASHSGANVLTF	TGTGCCAGCAGTGCCTCCCACTCTGGGGCCAACGTCCTGACTTTC
-	many	TRBJ2-7	TRBV27	CASSLGGAGEQYF	TGTGCCAGCAGTTTAGGAGGGGCGGGCGAGCAGTACTTC
TRBD1	many	TRBJ1-5	TRBV12-3/TRBV12-4	CASSADRVGDQPQHF	TGTGCCAGCAGTGCGGACAGGGTGGGGGATCAGCCCCAGCATTTT
TRBD1	-	TRBJ2-2	TRBV27	CASSPRQGAGGELFF	TGTGCCAGCAGCCCTAGACAGGGGGCGGGCGGGGAGCTGTTTTTT
-	many	TRBJ2-1	TRBV20-1	CSARWARASYNEQFF	TGCAGTGCCAGGTGGGCGCGGGCCTCCTACAATGAGCAGTTCTTC
TRBD1	-	TRBJ2-7	TRBV5-1	CASSSPAGTGDEQYF	TGCGCCAGCAGCTCGCCGGCCGGGACAGGAGACGAGCAGTACTTC
TRBD2	-	TRBJ2-3	TRBV7-2	CASSRLLAGEGPGPADTQYF	TGTGCCAGCAGCCGACTACTAGCGGGAGAAGGCCCCGGGCCGGCAGATACGCAGTATTTT
TRBD2	few	TRBJ2-1	TRBV5-8	CASSLAGTSAYNEQFF	TGTGCCAGCAGCCTCGCCGGGACTAGCGCCTACAATGAGCAGTTCTTC
-	many	TRBJ1-1	TRBV30	CAWSGVNTEAFF	TGTGCCTGGAGTGGGGTGAACACTGAAGCTTTCTTT
-	many	TRBJ1-2	TRBV14	CASSQPGLRGYTF	TGTGCCAGCAGCCAACCCGGGCTCCGTGGCTACACCTTC
TRBD1	-	TRBJ2-5	TRBV15	CATSRLDRGETQYF	TGTGCCACCAGCAGACTGGACAGGGGGGAGACCCAGTACTTC
-	many	TRBJ1-5	TRBV6-1	CASSVLGDQPQHF	TGTGCCAGCAGTGTTCTAGGGGATCAGCCCCAGCATTTT
-	few	TRBJ1-1	TRBV19	CASSIPNLRTEAFF	TGTGCCAGTAGTATACCGAACTTGAGGACTGAAGCTTTCTTT
-	many	TRBJ1-2	TRBV30	CAWSRQPGGYTF	TGTGCCTGGAGTAGGCAGCCTGGAGGCTACACCTTC
-	many	TRBJ2-7	TRBV20-1	CSARWAGPQYF	TGCAGTGCTAGGTGGGCCGGGCCGCAGTACTTC
-	-	TRBJ2-7	TRBV5-1	CASSSTLSHQAEQYF	TGCGCCAGCAGCTCAACTTTGAGTCATCAGGCCGAGCAGTACTTC
-	-	TRBJ1-6	TRBV20-1	CSARVGRPGSPLHF	TGCAGTGCTAGAGTCGGGAGGCCAGGTTCACCCCTCCACTTT
TRBD1	-	TRBJ2-3	TRBV11-2	CASSLTGGRGDTQYF	TGTGCCAGCAGCCTGACAGGGGGGAGGGGAGATACGCAGTATTTT
-	many	TRBJ1-2	TRBV2	CASSGSDIGNGYTF	TGTGCCAGCAGTGGGAGTGACATTGGGAATGGCTACACCTTC